The following is a T cell receptor beta chain sequence with its context. Its antigen is not identified. This sample stems from a study of PD-1 blockade in classical Hodgkin lymphoma. Whole-study context: Intravenous delivery of nivolumab at 3 mg/kg to patients occurred every 2 weeks. General study results and limits: The baseline diversity of complete responders showed similarity to that of newly diagnosed patients.

All trial patients relapsed after autologous stem cell transplantation. Germline V lookup: CDR1 LNHNV, CDR2 YYDKDF (reference sequence). This CDR3 is 14 amino acids long. V lost 5 bases, J lost 7 bases, and 6 bases stayed unmatched. Sequencing was performed with immunoSEQ multiplex PCR; in TCRdb, only in-frame clones are kept and a portion is missing. The table has 65,000 to 95,000 clones, 75% to 90% seen once. This sequence originates from a human donor with classical Hodgkin lymphoma. The gene calls are TRBV15 and TRBJ1-5; 9 nucleotides match TRBD1. This sample comprised peripheral blood mononuclear cells (PBMCs), obtained at baseline. The CDR3 here is CATSRTGDWQPQHF. CDR3 sequence (DNA): TGTGCCACCAGCCGGACAGGGGACTGGCAGCCCCAGCATTTT.